Listed below are T cell receptor beta chains from one sample, sequenced in a study of CD4+ T cells in melanoma. TCRdb's copy holds only in-frame clones and misses some; the assay was immunoSEQ multiplex PCR. The table has 110,000 to 150,000 clones, about 93% seen once. The receptor set was obtained from a human donor with melanoma. The CDR3 runs from the conserved cysteine through the conserved F or W. The order of the fields is V gene, clone size, D gene, J gene, CDR3 protein, CDR3 DNA. D genes are given only for firm matches. Expanded clones are given a class, and other clones once, few, many or no size at all.

V: TRBV4-2; size: .; D: .; J: TRBJ1-1; CDR3: CASSPKGVLETTEAFF; DNA: TGTGCCAGCAGCCCCAAAGGCGTCCTCGAGACCACTGAAGCTTTCTTT
V: TRBV27; size: once; D: .; J: TRBJ1-1; CDR3: CASSLGAGMNTEAFF; DNA: TGTGCCAGCAGTTTAGGGGCAGGAATGAACACTGAAGCTTTCTTT
V: TRBV5-1; size: .; D: .; J: TRBJ1-6; CDR3: CASSLGTAKSLFDSLHF; DNA: TGCGCCAGCAGCCTCGGGACGGCGAAATCTCTCTTCGATTCCCTCCACTTT
V: TRBV18; size: many; D: TRBD1; J: TRBJ2-5; CDR3: CASSEQPGQGFRETQYF; DNA: TGTGCCAGCTCAGAACAACCGGGACAGGGATTTCGAGAGACCCAGTACTTC
V: TRBV5-1; size: .; D: TRBD2; J: TRBJ2-7; CDR3: CASSLLAGAPTYEQYF; DNA: TGCGCCAGCAGCTTATTAGCGGGGGCCCCAACCTACGAGCAGTACTTC
V: TRBV5-1; size: .; D: .; J: TRBJ2-1; CDR3: CASSLAGDYNEQFF; DNA: TGCGCCAGCAGCTTGGCAGGGGACTACAATGAGCAGTTCTTC
V: TRBV9; size: .; D: TRBD1; J: TRBJ1-1; CDR3: CASSPLGSNRGEAFF; DNA: TGTGCCAGCAGCCCCTTGGGTTCAAACAGGGGGGAAGCTTTCTTT
V: TRBV19; size: .; D: TRBD2; J: TRBJ2-1; CDR3: CASRGTSGANEQFF; DNA: TGTGCCAGTAGGGGGACTAGCGGGGCGAATGAGCAGTTCTTC
V: TRBV30; size: .; D: TRBD2; J: TRBJ2-1; CDR3: CAWSGRLAGNNEQFF; DNA: TGTGCCTGGAGTGGAAGACTAGCGGGGAACAATGAGCAGTTCTTC
V: TRBV7-2; size: .; D: .; J: TRBJ2-4; CDR3: CASSLVSGKNIQYF; DNA: TGTGCCAGCAGCTTAGTTTCGGGCAAAAACATTCAGTACTTC
V: TRBV6-5; size: .; D: TRBD1; J: TRBJ1-2; CDR3: CASRYRGDGYTF; DNA: TGTGCCAGCCGCTACAGGGGAGATGGCTACACCTTC
V: TRBV9; size: .; D: .; J: TRBJ2-5; CDR3: CASSVAFGGTQETQYF; DNA: TGTGCCAGCAGCGTGGCCTTTGGGGGTACCCAAGAGACCCAGTACTTC
V: TRBV4-1; size: .; D: TRBD1; J: TRBJ1-5; CDR3: CASSRGQGNQPQHF; DNA: TGCGCCAGCAGCCGAGGACAGGGCAATCAGCCCCAGCATTTT
V: TRBV4-1; size: .; D: TRBD1; J: TRBJ2-5; CDR3: CASSPSFTGAQETQYF; DNA: TGCGCCAGCAGCCCCAGCTTTACAGGGGCACAAGAGACCCAGTACTTC
V: TRBV2; size: .; D: .; J: TRBJ1-4; CDR3: CASRGGEKLFF; DNA: TGTGCCAGCAGGGGAGGAGAAAAACTGTTTTTT
V: TRBV19; size: .; D: .; J: TRBJ1-5; CDR3: CASRDDQGGSDQPQHF; DNA: TGTGCCAGTAGGGATGACCAAGGGGGATCGGATCAGCCCCAGCATTTT
V: TRBV4-1; size: .; D: TRBD1; J: TRBJ1-2; CDR3: CASSARPGQNNYGYTF; DNA: TGCGCCAGCAGCGCCCGGCCGGGACAGAATAACTATGGCTACACCTTC
V: TRBV7-2; size: .; D: .; J: TRBJ1-5; CDR3: CASTLVGNQPQHF; DNA: TGTGCCAGCACCCTGGTCGGCAATCAGCCCCAGCATTTT
V: TRBV10-1; size: .; D: .; J: TRBJ1-2; CDR3: CASSDGYGYTF; DNA: TGCGCCAGCAGTGATGGCTATGGCTACACCTTC
V: TRBV7-7; size: .; D: .; J: TRBJ2-3; CDR3: CASSLSLGADTQYF; DNA: TGTGCTAGCAGCTTAAGCCTGGGGGCAGATACGCAGTATTTT
V: TRBV5-1; size: .; D: TRBD1; J: TRBJ2-1; CDR3: CASSKQGAGGSYNEQFF; DNA: TGCGCCAGCAGCAAACAGGGGGCTGGGGGGTCCTACAATGAGCAGTTCTTC
V: TRBV11-2; size: .; D: .; J: TRBJ2-3; CDR3: CASSSRLTADTQYF; DNA: TGTGCCAGCAGCTCCCGACTCACTGCAGATACGCAGTATTTT
V: TRBV9; size: once; D: TRBD1; J: TRBJ2-1; CDR3: CASSATDRYNEQFF; DNA: TGTGCCAGCAGCGCCACGGACAGGTACAATGAGCAGTTCTTC
V: TRBV5-1; size: .; D: TRBD1; J: TRBJ2-7; CDR3: CASRSPGTGYEQYF; DNA: TGCGCCAGCAGGAGTCCCGGGACAGGTTACGAGCAGTACTTC
V: TRBV30; size: .; D: TRBD1; J: TRBJ2-5; CDR3: CAWSVWTGDETQYF; DNA: TGTGCCTGGAGTGTATGGACAGGGGACGAGACCCAGTACTTC
V: TRBV28; size: .; D: TRBD1; J: TRBJ1-1; CDR3: CASSSPGQGEAFF; DNA: TGTGCCAGCAGTTCCCCGGGACAGGGTGAAGCTTTCTTT
V: TRBV2; size: .; D: TRBD2; J: TRBJ2-5; CDR3: CASRLLTGGETQYF; DNA: TGTGCCAGCAGGCTCTTAACGGGGGGAGAGACCCAGTACTTC
V: TRBV18; size: .; D: .; J: TRBJ2-2; CDR3: CASSPPGLNTGELFF; DNA: TGTGCCAGCTCACCTCCGGGACTGAACACCGGGGAGCTGTTTTTT
V: TRBV5-1; size: .; D: TRBD1; J: TRBJ2-7; CDR3: CASSLSTGGYEQYF; DNA: TGCGCCAGCAGCTTGTCTACAGGGGGCTACGAGCAGTACTTC
V: TRBV6-1; size: .; D: TRBD1; J: TRBJ1-1; CDR3: CASSEDRGEAFF; DNA: TGTGCCAGCAGTGAAGACAGGGGGGAAGCTTTCTTT
V: TRBV20-1; size: .; D: .; J: TRBJ2-3; CDR3: CSVFENTQYF; DNA: TGCAGTGTCTTTGAGAATACGCAGTATTTT
V: TRBV5-1; size: .; D: TRBD1; J: TRBJ2-2; CDR3: CASSLGLDRWHLANTGELFF; DNA: TGCGCCAGCAGCTTGGGGTTGGACAGGTGGCACCTGGCGAACACCGGGGAGCTGTTTTTT
V: TRBV7-2; size: many; D: .; J: TRBJ1-1; CDR3: CASSPGTANTEAFF; DNA: TGTGCCAGCAGCCCTGGGACGGCGAACACTGAAGCTTTCTTT
V: TRBV5-1; size: .; D: .; J: TRBJ2-3; CDR3: CASSPGTPLGTQYF; DNA: TGCGCCAGCAGCCCGGGGACCCCCCTTGGTACGCAGTATTTT
V: TRBV15; size: .; D: TRBD2; J: TRBJ2-5; CDR3: CATSKTLAGGPETQYF; DNA: TGTGCCACCAGCAAAACCTTAGCGGGGGGGCCGGAGACCCAGTACTTC
V: TRBV7-9; size: .; D: .; J: TRBJ2-2; CDR3: CASSLVAGTTGELFF; DNA: TGTGCCAGCAGCTTAGTAGCCGGGACCACCGGGGAGCTGTTTTTT
V: TRBV5-1; size: .; D: .; J: TRBJ1-1; CDR3: CASSLKMNTEAFF; DNA: TGCGCCAGCAGCTTGAAGATGAACACTGAAGCTTTCTTT
V: TRBV9; size: once; D: .; J: TRBJ2-2; CDR3: CASSPIPGFRAGELFF; DNA: TGTGCCAGCAGCCCCATCCCGGGGTTCCGTGCCGGGGAGCTGTTTTTT
V: TRBV7-6; size: .; D: TRBD2; J: TRBJ2-5; CDR3: CASRRGLGLGQETQYF; DNA: TGTGCCAGCAGGCGGGGACTAGGGCTAGGCCAAGAGACCCAGTACTTC
V: TRBV7-9; size: .; D: TRBD1; J: TRBJ1-5; CDR3: CASSQTGDQPQHF; DNA: TGTGCCAGCAGCCAGACAGGGGATCAGCCCCAGCATTTT
V: TRBV4-2; size: .; D: .; J: TRBJ1-5; CDR3: CASSRSDSNSNQPQHF; DNA: TGTGCCAGCAGCCGATCGGACAGCAATAGCAATCAGCCCCAGCATTTT
V: TRBV5-4; size: .; D: .; J: TRBJ2-1; CDR3: CASSPPGASSYNEQFF; DNA: TGTGCCAGCAGCCCGCCGGGGGCGAGCTCCTACAATGAGCAGTTCTTC
V: TRBV7-2; size: .; D: TRBD2; J: TRBJ2-4; CDR3: CASSSTRGTNIQYF; DNA: TGTGCCAGCAGCAGTACGCGGGGGACAAACATTCAGTACTTC
V: TRBV5-4; size: once; D: .; J: TRBJ2-7; CDR3: CASSLARGGKSYEQYF; DNA: TGTGCCAGCAGCTTGGCCCGAGGGGGGAAATCCTACGAGCAGTACTTC
V: TRBV6-6; size: .; D: .; J: TRBJ1-1; CDR3: CASSYKGTRPTEAFF; DNA: TGTGCCAGCAGTTATAAGGGGACTCGGCCCACTGAAGCTTTCTTT
V: TRBV4-1; size: .; D: .; J: TRBJ2-5; CDR3: CASSLQWPAVETQYF; DNA: TGCGCCAGCAGCCTCCAATGGCCAGCGGTCGAGACCCAGTACTTC
V: TRBV30; size: .; D: .; J: TRBJ1-2; CDR3: CAWSGALFGYTF; DNA: TGTGCCTGGAGTGGAGCGCTGTTTGGCTACACCTTC
V: TRBV21-1; size: few; D: .; J: TRBJ1-5; CDR3: CASIPFPGQGLSPQHF; DNA: TGTGCCAGCATCCCCTTTCCGGGACAGGGGTTATCGCCCCAGCATTTT
V: TRBV9; size: .; D: .; J: TRBJ1-3; CDR3: CASSVGQFASGNTIYF; DNA: TGTGCCAGCAGCGTAGGACAGTTTGCCTCTGGAAACACCATATATTTT
V: TRBV5-6; size: .; D: TRBD2; J: TRBJ2-1; CDR3: CASTRLAGGYNEQFF; DNA: TGTGCCAGCACTCGACTAGCGGGGGGCTACAATGAGCAGTTCTTC
V: TRBV5-1; size: .; D: TRBD1; J: TRBJ1-5; CDR3: CASSLATGERQPQHF; DNA: TGCGCCAGCAGCTTGGCGACAGGGGAAAGGCAGCCCCAGCATTTT